The rows below give T cell receptor beta chains drawn from one sample of a study of blood T cell repertoires in COVID-19. TCRdb's copy holds only in-frame clones and misses some; the assay was immunoSEQ multiplex PCR. The sample has approximately 150,000 clones, 84% seen once; the top ten hold approximately 1.5%. Specimen: peripheral blood. All receptors derive from a man in his sixties with acute or convalescent COVID-19. The CDR3 runs from the conserved cysteine through the conserved F or W. Each record gives: clone size, V gene, D gene, J gene, CDR3 protein, CDR3 DNA. The D gene is left open where the match is weak. Clone size is stated in some rows and not others, as once, few, many or a class when expanded.

size: NA
V: TRBV5-1
D: NA
J: TRBJ1-4
CDR3: CASSLGGGPQEKLFF
DNA: TGCGCCAGCAGCTTAGGTGGAGGGCCTCAGGAAAAACTGTTTTTT

size: NA
V: TRBV7-3
D: TRBD2
J: TRBJ2-1
CDR3: CASSYGGGDEQFF
DNA: TGTGCCAGCAGCTATGGCGGGGGGGATGAGCAGTTCTTC

size: NA
V: TRBV7-2
D: NA
J: TRBJ2-2
CDR3: CASSLDGRELFF
DNA: TGTGCCAGCAGCCTAGACGGGAGGGAGCTGTTTTTT

size: NA
V: TRBV27
D: TRBD1
J: TRBJ1-5
CDR3: CASSFGQGAGQPQHF
DNA: TGTGCCAGCAGTTTTGGACAGGGGGCCGGGCAGCCCCAGCATTTT

size: few
V: TRBV21-1
D: NA
J: TRBJ1-1
CDR3: CASSKDRGNTEAFF
DNA: TGTGCCAGCAGCAAAGACAGGGGAAACACTGAAGCTTTCTTT

size: NA
V: TRBV9
D: NA
J: TRBJ1-3
CDR3: CASSARATSGNTIYF
DNA: TGTGCCAGCAGCGCACGAGCCACCTCTGGAAACACCATATATTTT

size: NA
V: TRBV6-5
D: NA
J: TRBJ1-6
CDR3: CASSFGPVDSPLHF
DNA: TGTGCCAGCAGTTTCGGTCCGGTGGATTCACCCCTCCACTTT

size: NA
V: TRBV27
D: TRBD2
J: TRBJ2-7
CDR3: CASSLIAGGGEQYF
DNA: TGTGCCAGCAGTCTTATAGCGGGAGGGGGTGAGCAGTACTTC

size: NA
V: TRBV5-1
D: NA
J: TRBJ1-1
CDR3: CASSFEVPGTEAFF
DNA: TGCGCCAGCAGCTTCGAGGTTCCTGGCACTGAAGCTTTCTTT

size: NA
V: TRBV7-3
D: NA
J: TRBJ1-1
CDR3: CASSLGAGATEAFF
DNA: TGTGCCAGCAGCTTAGGGGCAGGGGCCACTGAAGCTTTCTTT

size: NA
V: TRBV4-1
D: TRBD1
J: TRBJ2-5
CDR3: CASSLIFRDRFLETQYF
DNA: TGCGCCAGCAGCCTTATCTTCCGGGACAGATTTCTAGAGACCCAGTACTTC

size: NA
V: TRBV27
D: TRBD2
J: TRBJ2-7
CDR3: CASSPLTSGALEEQYF
DNA: TGTGCCAGCTCCCCTTTGACTAGCGGAGCACTGGAGGAGCAGTACTTC

size: NA
V: TRBV5-1
D: TRBD1
J: TRBJ2-1
CDR3: CASSATQGSYNEQFF
DNA: TGCGCCAGCAGCGCAACACAGGGGTCCTACAATGAGCAGTTCTTC

size: NA
V: TRBV7-2
D: NA
J: TRBJ1-1
CDR3: CASRGGRNTEAFF
DNA: TGTGCCAGCAGAGGCGGTCGGAACACTGAAGCTTTCTTT

size: NA
V: TRBV29-1
D: NA
J: TRBJ2-1
CDR3: CSAVTGTVHNEQFF
DNA: TGCAGCGCCGTGACAGGGACTGTCCACAATGAGCAGTTCTTC

size: NA
V: TRBV7-8
D: NA
J: TRBJ1-5
CDR3: CASSLDAGRNQPQHF
DNA: TGTGCCAGCAGCTTAGACGCGGGCCGCAATCAGCCCCAGCATTTT

size: once
V: TRBV24-1
D: NA
J: TRBJ2-1
CDR3: CATSDLTHREQFF
DNA: TGTGCCACCAGTGATCTGACCCACAGGGAGCAGTTCTTC

size: NA
V: TRBV3-1/TRBV3-2
D: NA
J: TRBJ1-2
CDR3: CASSQDLSGTTLYGYTF
DNA: TGTGCCAGCAGCCAAGATCTGTCAGGGACTACACTCTATGGCTACACCTTC

size: few
V: TRBV29-1
D: TRBD1
J: TRBJ1-1
CDR3: CSADRQNTEAFF
DNA: TGCAGCGCGGACAGGCAGAACACTGAAGCTTTCTTT

size: few
V: TRBV6-2/TRBV6-3
D: TRBD1
J: TRBJ1-5
CDR3: CASSYPDRGTNQPQHF
DNA: TGTGCCAGCAGTTACCCAGACAGGGGCACCAATCAGCCCCAGCATTTT

size: NA
V: TRBV19
D: NA
J: TRBJ1-1
CDR3: CASSIVGVGIGGTEAFF
DNA: TGTGCCAGTAGTATAGTTGGTGTGGGTATCGGAGGCACTGAAGCTTTCTTT

size: NA
V: TRBV12-5
D: NA
J: TRBJ2-5
CDR3: CASGRSGTPYF
DNA: TGTGCTAGTGGCCGTTCCGGGACTCCTTACTTC

size: few
V: TRBV5-6
D: TRBD2
J: TRBJ2-7
CDR3: CASSLAADLGEGEQYF
DNA: TGTGCCAGCAGCTTGGCCGCAGATCTGGGGGAGGGTGAGCAGTACTTC

size: NA
V: TRBV5-6
D: TRBD1
J: TRBJ2-7
CDR3: CASRDRVHEQYF
DNA: TGTGCCAGCAGGGACAGGGTTCACGAGCAGTACTTC

size: NA
V: TRBV2
D: TRBD1
J: TRBJ1-4
CDR3: CASRQGPSEKLFF
DNA: TGTGCCAGCAGACAGGGGCCGAGTGAAAAACTGTTTTTT

size: few
V: TRBV6-5
D: TRBD1
J: TRBJ1-6
CDR3: CASRKTGDNSPLHF
DNA: TGTGCCAGCAGAAAGACAGGGGATAATTCACCCCTCCACTTT

size: NA
V: TRBV6-1
D: TRBD2
J: TRBJ2-1
CDR3: CASSEVPPSTSGRRNEQFF
DNA: TGTGCCAGCAGTGAAGTACCTCCCAGTACTAGCGGGAGAAGGAATGAGCAGTTCTTC

size: few
V: TRBV30
D: NA
J: TRBJ1-4
CDR3: CAWSAGMSNEKLFF
DNA: TGTGCCTGGAGTGCCGGGATGTCTAATGAAAAACTGTTTTTT

size: few
V: TRBV10-3
D: NA
J: TRBJ1-2
CDR3: CAISYRDENYGYTF
DNA: TGTGCCATCAGTTACAGGGATGAAAACTATGGCTACACCTTC